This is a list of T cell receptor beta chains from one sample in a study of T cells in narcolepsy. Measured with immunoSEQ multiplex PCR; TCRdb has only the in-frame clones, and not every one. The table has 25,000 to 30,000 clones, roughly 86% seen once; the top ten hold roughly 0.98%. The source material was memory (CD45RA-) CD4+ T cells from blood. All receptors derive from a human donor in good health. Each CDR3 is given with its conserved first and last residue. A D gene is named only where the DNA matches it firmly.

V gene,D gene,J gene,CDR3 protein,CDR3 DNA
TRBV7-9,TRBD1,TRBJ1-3,CASRLNSGQAARSGNTIYF,TGTGCCAGCAGACTCAACTCGGGACAGGCGGCGCGCTCTGGAAACACCATATATTTT
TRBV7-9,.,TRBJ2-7,CASSALGLSEQYF,TGTGCCAGCAGCGCCTTGGGCTTGAGCGAACAGTACTTC
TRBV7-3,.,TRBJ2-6,CASSLMVGQAGSGANVLTF,TGTGCCAGCAGCTTAATGGTAGGGCAGGCAGGCTCTGGGGCCAACGTCCTGACTTTC
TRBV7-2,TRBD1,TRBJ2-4,CASSLRAGTGALAKNIQYF,TGTGCCAGCAGCTTACGTGCCGGGACAGGGGCCCTAGCCAAAAACATTCAGTACTTC
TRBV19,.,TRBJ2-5,CASSMEETQYF,TGTGCCAGTAGTATGGAGGAGACCCAGTACTTC
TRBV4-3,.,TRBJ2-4,CASSQDGFGAKNIQYF,TGCGCCAGCAGCCAAGATGGCTTCGGGGCCAAAAACATTCAGTACTTC
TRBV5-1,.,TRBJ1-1,CASSFGAQNTEAFF,TGCGCCAGCAGCTTCGGGGCACAGAACACTGAAGCTTTCTTT
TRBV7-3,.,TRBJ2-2,CASSPLWNTGELFF,TGTGCCAGCAGCCCGTTGTGGAACACCGGGGAGCTGTTTTTT
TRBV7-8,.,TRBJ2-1,CASSSPEASSFNEQFF,TGTGCCAGCAGCTCCCCCGAGGCTAGTTCATTCAATGAGCAGTTCTTC
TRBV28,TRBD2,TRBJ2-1,CASSRGAGTSNHNEQFF,TGTGCCAGCAGCCGTGGAGCCGGGACTAGCAATCACAATGAGCAGTTCTTC
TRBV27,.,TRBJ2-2,CASSSIAGPNTGELFF,TGTGCCAGCAGTTCGATCGCGGGTCCGAACACCGGGGAGCTGTTTTTT
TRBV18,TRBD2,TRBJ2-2,CASSLRTSGRPGELFF,TGTGCCAGCTCATTAAGGACTAGCGGGAGACCCGGGGAGCTGTTTTTT
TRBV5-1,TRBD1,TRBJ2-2,CASSQAWGQGSGGELFF,TGCGCCAGCAGCCAGGCCTGGGGACAGGGGAGTGGCGGGGAGCTGTTTTTT
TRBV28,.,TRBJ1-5,CASSSAGAASNQPQHF,TGTGCCAGCAGTTCAGCGGGGGCCGCAAGCAATCAGCCCCAGCATTTT